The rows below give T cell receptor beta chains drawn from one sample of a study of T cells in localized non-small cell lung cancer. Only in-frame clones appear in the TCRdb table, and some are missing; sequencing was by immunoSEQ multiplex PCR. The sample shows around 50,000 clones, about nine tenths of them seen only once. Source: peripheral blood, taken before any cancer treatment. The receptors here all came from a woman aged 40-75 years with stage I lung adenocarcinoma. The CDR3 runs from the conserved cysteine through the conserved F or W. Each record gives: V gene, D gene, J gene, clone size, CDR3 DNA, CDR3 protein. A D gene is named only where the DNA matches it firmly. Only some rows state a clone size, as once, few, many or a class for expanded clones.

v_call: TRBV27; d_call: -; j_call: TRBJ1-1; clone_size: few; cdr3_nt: TGTGCCAGCAGTCCGGACACTTACACTGAAGCTTTCTTT; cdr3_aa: CASSPDTYTEAFF
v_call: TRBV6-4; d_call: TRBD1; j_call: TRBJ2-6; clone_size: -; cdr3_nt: TGTGCCAGCAGTGACTCAGGGACAGGGTTGTCTGGGGCCAACGTCCTGACTTTC; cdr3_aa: CASSDSGTGLSGANVLTF
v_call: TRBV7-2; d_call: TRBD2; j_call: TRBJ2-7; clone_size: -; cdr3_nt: TGTGCCAGCAGCTTAGCGGGCGGGGGGAGATACGAGCAGTACTTC; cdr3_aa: CASSLAGGGRYEQYF
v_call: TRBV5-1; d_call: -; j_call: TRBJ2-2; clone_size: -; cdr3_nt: TGCGCCAGCAGCTTGGCTCTTGGAAACACCGGGGAGCTGTTTTTT; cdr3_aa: CASSLALGNTGELFF
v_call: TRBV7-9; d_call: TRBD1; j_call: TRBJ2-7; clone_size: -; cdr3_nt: TGTGCCAGCAGCAGGGGACAGTACGACTACGAGCAGTACTTC; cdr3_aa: CASSRGQYDYEQYF
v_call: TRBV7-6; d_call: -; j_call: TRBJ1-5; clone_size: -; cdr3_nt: TGTGCCAGCAGCTTATCTGGCAATCAGCCCCAGCATTTT; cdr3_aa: CASSLSGNQPQHF
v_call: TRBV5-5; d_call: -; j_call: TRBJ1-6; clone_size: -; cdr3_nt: TGTGCCAGCAGCTTGTTGTGGAGTCGGAATAATTCACCCCTCCACTTT; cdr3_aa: CASSLLWSRNNSPLHF
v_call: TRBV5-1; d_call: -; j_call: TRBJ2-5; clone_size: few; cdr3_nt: TGCGCCAGCAGCTTGAATTCGGGGGGCCATACCCAGTACTTC; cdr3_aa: CASSLNSGGHTQYF
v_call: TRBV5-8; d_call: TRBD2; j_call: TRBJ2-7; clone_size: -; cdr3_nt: TGTGCCAGCACCTTTGGTAGCGGGGGCCCCCTCCTCTACGAGCAGTACTTC; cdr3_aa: CASTFGSGGPLLYEQYF
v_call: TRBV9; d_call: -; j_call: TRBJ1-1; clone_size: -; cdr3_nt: TGTGCCAGCAGCCCGAGACACCTGAACACTGAAGCTTTCTTT; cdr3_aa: CASSPRHLNTEAFF
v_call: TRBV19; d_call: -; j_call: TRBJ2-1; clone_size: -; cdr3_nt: TGTGCCAGTAGTATACTCGGTCTGGGGAACCGTCCGTTCTTC; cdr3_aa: CASSILGLGNRPFF
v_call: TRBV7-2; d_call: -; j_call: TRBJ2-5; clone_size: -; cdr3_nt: TGTGCCAGCAGCTGCCGGGGAAAAGAGACCCAGTACTTC; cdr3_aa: CASSCRGKETQYF
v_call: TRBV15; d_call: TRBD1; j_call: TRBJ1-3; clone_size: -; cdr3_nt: TGTGCCACCAGCAGGGGGGACAGGGGGCTTAACACCATATATTTT; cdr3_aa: CATSRGDRGLNTIYF
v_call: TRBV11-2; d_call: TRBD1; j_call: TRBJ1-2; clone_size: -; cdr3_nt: TGTGCCAGCAGCTTGGCCTATACAGGGGTCGGCTACACCTTC; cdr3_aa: CASSLAYTGVGYTF
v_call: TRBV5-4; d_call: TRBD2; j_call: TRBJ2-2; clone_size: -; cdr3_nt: TGTGCCAGCAGCCCGTTAGCGGGGGGGGCCATCGGGGAGCTGTTTTTT; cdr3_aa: CASSPLAGGAIGELFF
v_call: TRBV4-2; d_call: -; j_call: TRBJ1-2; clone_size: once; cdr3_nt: TGTGCCAGCAGCCAAGATGTGATTAACTATGGCTACACCTTC; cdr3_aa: CASSQDVINYGYTF
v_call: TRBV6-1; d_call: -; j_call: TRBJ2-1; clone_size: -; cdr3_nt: TGTGCCAGCAGCGGGGATCTATACAATGAGCAGTTCTTC; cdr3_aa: CASSGDLYNEQFF
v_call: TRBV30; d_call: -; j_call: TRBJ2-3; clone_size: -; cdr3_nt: TGTGCCTGGAGGCAATATCTATACACAGATACGCAGTATTTT; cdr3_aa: CAWRQYLYTDTQYF
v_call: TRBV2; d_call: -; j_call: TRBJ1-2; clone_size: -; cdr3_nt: TGTGCCAGCAGTGAAGGAACAGGGTATGGCTACACCTTC; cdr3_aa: CASSEGTGYGYTF
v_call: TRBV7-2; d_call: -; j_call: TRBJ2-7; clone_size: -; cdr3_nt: TGTGCCAGCAGCTTAGGGCGGCAGACCTACGAGCAGTACTTC; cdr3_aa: CASSLGRQTYEQYF